This entry lists 15 T cell receptor beta chains sequenced from one sample in a study of shared clonotypes between healthy human individuals. Using immunoSEQ multiplex PCR, the repertoire was profiled, and TCRdb retains in-frame clones only, with some absent. The data show some 2,100,000 clones, around 95% seen once. Sequenced sample: naive CD4+ T cells sorted from blood. Subset defined: CD45RA+ positively selected. All receptors come from a man younger than 30 in good health.

This sequence joins TRBV28 and TRBJ2-1, with D perhaps TRBD1 or TRBD2 (6 bases each). This CDR3 spans 15 amino acids. Trimming shortened V by 3 bases and J by 4 bases, and 13 bases separated the two germline ends. Germline V gene data show CDR1 as MDHEN and CDR2 as SYDVKM. This CDR3 reads CASSFQRGPYNEQFF. The CDR3 DNA reads TGTGCCAGCAGTTTCCAACGGGGGCCTTACAATGAGCAGTTCTTC. The full variable domain, rest sourced from reference TRBV28 and TRBJ2-1, is DVKVTQSSRYLVKRTGEKVFLECVQDMDHENMFWYRQDPGLGLRLIYFSYDVKMKEKGDIPEGYSVSREKKERFSLILESASTNQTSMYLCASSFQRGPYNEQFFGPGTRLTVL.

V gene TRBV7-8 combines with J gene TRBJ2-7, with D perhaps matching TRBD2 (6 bases). The CDR3 sequence is 15 residues long. Germline CDR1 and CDR2: SGHVS and FQNEAQ. The V end lost 5 bases, the J end lost 1 base, and 15 bases lay between the germline ends. CDR3 DNA sequence: TGTGCCAGCAGCCCCTCGGGGGTTCTTTCCTACGAGCAGTACTTC. Its translation: CASSPSGVLSYEQYF.

V usage is TRBV6-5 and J usage is TRBJ1-6, with D unclear. This CDR3 has 14 amino acids. The V gene's germline CDR1 is MNHEY and CDR2 SVGAGI. V gave up 8 bases and J gave up 7 bases, with 15 bases separating them. CDR3 coding DNA: TGTGCCAGCTTTGACGGCAGAGGCAATTCACCCCTCCACTTT. Its protein product is CASFDGRGNSPLHF.

J is TRBJ1-1 and V is TRBV11-2; 8 bases align to TRBD1. The CDR3 totals 16 residues. Losses at the gene ends were 5 bases for V and 5 bases for J; bases not matched to a gene: 13. The germline V gene encodes CDR1 SGHAT and CDR2 FQNNGV. The CDR3 loop is CASSPRRGQGGTEAFF. The CDR3, as DNA: TGTGCCAGCAGCCCTAGAAGAGGACAGGGTGGAACTGAAGCTTTCTTT.

As concerns this clone: The sample has other DNA sequences that encode this CDR3 too. The rearrangement uses TRBV28 and TRBJ2-7, with D uncertain. The CDR3 has 13 amino acids. Trimming removed 5 bases at V and 0 bases at J, with 8 bases between. CDR1 and CDR2 from the germline V gene are MDHEN and SYDVKM. In DNA form, the CDR3 reads TGTGCCAGCAGTCCGTCGAGCTCCTACGAGCAGTACTTC. Amino acid sequence: CASSPSSSYEQYF.

J is TRBJ1-2 and V is TRBV5-4; the D is unclear. V was shortened by 2 bases and J by 0 bases, with 11 bases between the two germline ends. Germline-derived CDR1 and CDR2 are SGHNT and YYREEE (reference sequence). The CDR3 has 15 amino acids. CDR3 sequence reads: CASSFLGLTNYGYTF. In DNA form, the CDR3 reads TGTGCCAGCAGCTTCTTGGGATTGACTAACTATGGCTACACCTTC.

In its sample, this clone was seen once. V gene TRBV11-2 combines with J gene TRBJ2-1; D remains ambiguous. Looked up from germline, CDR1 is SGHAT and CDR2 is FQNNGV. The CDR3 runs 13 residues. The V end lost 4 bases, the J end lost 8 bases, and 12 bases lay between the germline ends. CDR3 bases: TGTGCCAGCAGCTACGACCCAGATCATGAGCAGTTCTTC. Translated, it gives CASSYDPDHEQFF.

V is TRBV30 and J is TRBJ1-4; D is perhaps TRBD1 (5 bases). The length of the CDR3 is 13 residues. The germline V and J ends were trimmed by 4 bases and 7 bases, with 13 bases remaining between them. Per germline, CDR1 GTSNPN and CDR2 SVGIG (reference sequence). The CDR3 loop reads CAWTRGAGEKLFF. CDR3 DNA sequence: TGTGCCTGGACCCGTGGGGCAGGTGAAAAACTGTTTTTT.

The rearrangement uses TRBV7-2 and TRBJ2-7; TRBD2 aligns across 8 bases. Losses at the gene ends were 5 bases for V and 6 bases for J; bases not matched to a gene: 9. Per the germline V gene, CDR1 is SGHTA and CDR2 is FQGNSA. This CDR3 is 14 amino acids long. The CDR3, as DNA: TGTGCCAGCAGCGTGTCCGGGACTAGGTTCGAGCAGTACTTC. Protein: CASSVSGTRFEQYF.

The CDR3 DNA is TGTGCCAGCAGCGTAGATGGATGGAGAGAGACCCAGTACTTC. Amino acid sequence: CASSVDGWRETQYF. The chain carries TRBV9 and TRBJ2-5; D ambiguous. V was pared by 0 bases and J by 4 bases, with 10 bases between. Germline CDR1 reads SGDLS; CDR2 reads YYNGEE. The CDR3 extends over 14 amino acids.

V is TRBV9 and J is TRBJ2-1; D is tentatively TRBD1 or TRBD2 (5 bases each). The CDR3 has 15 residues. Germline V gene sequence: CDR1 SGDLS, CDR2 YYNGEE. Deletions cut 4 bases from V and 8 bases from J, with 19 bases between. Here the CDR3 reads CASSQGRIMGDEQFF. The CDR3 region has the DNA TGTGCCAGCAGCCAGGGACGCATCATGGGGGATGAGCAGTTCTTC.

V usage is TRBV19 and J usage is TRBJ1-1; D is ambiguous. The CDR3 is 11 amino acids. CDR1 and CDR2 from the germline V gene are LNHDA and SQIVND (reference sequence). V lost 11 bases and J lost 4, with 11 bases in between. The CDR3 reads CAGEGGTEAFF. The CDR3 bases are TGTGCCGGGGAAGGAGGCACTGAAGCTTTCTTT.

V and J are TRBV7-2 and TRBJ2-5; D ambiguous. Trimming shortened V by 5 bases and J by 5 bases, and 12 bases separated the two germline ends. Germline assignment: CDR1 SGHTA and CDR2 FQGNSA. This CDR3 contains 13 residues. CDR3 nucleotides: TGTGCCAGCAGCCCCCCCTCGGTGGAGACCCAGTACTTC. Amino acids: CASSPPSVETQYF.

CDR3 coding DNA: TGCGCCAGCAGCCAAGATCTTGGGCTCCGAATCAATGAGCAGTTCTTC. It translates to CASSQDLGLRINEQFF. The chain has TRBV4-3 and TRBJ2-1; D gene uncertain. The CDR3 loop spans 16 amino acids. Germline V gene data show CDR1 as LGHNA and CDR2 as YSLEER. V was cut by 0 bases and J by 6 bases, with 15 bases left in between.

This sequence joins TRBV6-5 and TRBJ2-1; 8 bases fit TRBD2. With 2 bases clipped from V and 10 bases from J, the junction kept 10 bases outside the gene matches. Germline lookup yields CDR1 MNHEY and CDR2 SVGAGI. CDR3 size: 15 residues. CDR3 coding DNA: TGTGCCAGCAGTTACGGGGGACTAGGGCCGAGGGAGCAGTTCTTC. The encoded protein is CASSYGGLGPREQFF.